The subject of this entry is one TCR beta chain. The target antigen is unknown. This sample is drawn from a study of T cell responses to AZD1222 COVID-19 vaccine. Trimming left V 2 bases short and J 13 bases short, with 21 bases between. The CDR3 is made up of 16 amino acids. CDR1 and CDR2 from the germline V gene are LGHNT and FRNRAP. Study-wide results and limits: Mostly white British, mostly female donors; authors suggested clonal diversity may be underestimated. Baseline serostatus was positive in only a handful of AZD1222 recipients. Researchers report vaccine-associated CD4 TCRs spanning spike, with dominance at 160-218 and 743-854. After two AZD1222 doses, spike-specific TCR breadth and depth rose versus day 0.

Sequenced by immunoSEQ multiplex PCR; TCRdb stores in-frame clones only, minus some. The sample consists of about 110,000 clones, 94% of them appearing once. The genes are TRBV12-5 and TRBJ1-6; D might be TRBD1 (5 bases). This TCR was recovered from an adult who received the AZD1222 COVID-19 vaccine. The sequencing here drew on peripheral blood, taken 28 days after the second AZD1222 dose. CDR3 in amino acids: CASGLSTGTALYPLHF. CDR3 nucleotide sequence: TGTGCTAGTGGTTTGTCAACCGGGACTGCCCTTTATCCCCTCCACTTT.